The 11 T cell receptor beta chains listed next were all sequenced from one sample in a study of T cell responses to AZD1222 COVID-19 vaccine. The repertoire was sequenced with immunoSEQ multiplex PCR; TCRdb's copy has only in-frame clones and lacks some. The profile shows more than 120,000 clones, around 83% of them singletons. The specimen was peripheral blood, collected 28 days after the second AZD1222 dose. These receptor sequences come from an adult who received the AZD1222 COVID-19 vaccine.

This chain joins TRBV5-1 and TRBJ1-1; D gene ambiguous. The V and J ends lost 4 bases and 0 bases respectively, with 7 bases between them. The CDR3 loop spans 13 amino acids. Per germline, CDR1 SGHRS and CDR2 YFSETQ. CDR3 nucleotide sequence: TGCGCCAGCAGCGGACGGATGAACACTGAAGCTTTCTTT. It codes for CASSGRMNTEAFF.

The V gene is TRBV24-1, the J gene TRBJ1-1, with TRBD1 identical over 9 bases. After removal of 8 bases from V and 1 base from J, the junction contained 7 bases not matched to a gene. The CDR3 has 15 amino acids. Looked up from germline, CDR1 is KGHDR and CDR2 is SFDVKD. CDR3 region: CATTTGQGQNTEAFF. For the CDR3, the DNA is TGTGCCACCACTACGGGACAGGGCCAGAACACTGAAGCTTTCTTT.

The rearrangement uses TRBV29-1 and TRBJ1-2; D gene unclear. Germline V lookup: CDR1 SQVTM, CDR2 ANQGSEA. This CDR3 comprises 12 residues. V was trimmed by 6 bases and J by 0 bases, leaving 8 bases between them. CDR3 amino acids: CSVPFPNYGYTF. CDR3 DNA: TGCAGCGTCCCTTTTCCTAACTATGGCTACACCTTC.

The rearrangement uses TRBV27 and TRBJ1-5; 7 nucleotides agree with TRBD1. Germline V CDR1 and CDR2: MNHEY, SMNVEV (reference sequence). The CDR3 length is 21 residues. V lost 5 bases and J lost 3; bases outside the gene matches: 25. CDR3 nucleotide sequence: TGTGCCAGCAGTCCGATACCCCTCCTTAAGACCGGGACAGCGACCAATCAGCCCCAGCATTTT. Protein: CASSPIPLLKTGTATNQPQHF.

The rearrangement links TRBV28 to TRBJ1-2, with 8 bases lining up with TRBD1. CDR1 MDHEN and CDR2 SYDVKM come from the germline V gene. V shed 5 bases, J shed 0 bases, and the junction held 5 bases outside the gene matches. The CDR3 length is 15 residues. CDR3 amino acids: CASSSGQGPNYGYTF. CDR3 DNA: TGTGCCAGCAGTAGTGGACAGGGACCTAACTATGGCTACACCTTC.

This chain links TRBV10-3 with TRBJ2-1; D possibly corresponds to TRBD1 (6 bases). Germline assignment: CDR1 ENHRY and CDR2 SYGVKD. V was shortened by 8 bases and J by 9 bases, with 11 bases between the two germline ends. The CDR3 has 11 residues. The CDR3: CAIAAGVEQFF. In DNA form, the CDR3 reads TGTGCCATCGCGGCAGGGGTTGAGCAGTTCTTC.

V and J are TRBV29-1 and TRBJ2-5, with 9 bases lining up with TRBD2. CDR1 and CDR2 (germline): SQVTM, ANQGSEA. V trimming: 1 base; J trimming: 2 bases; junction bases outside the gene matches: 2. CDR3 length: 14 residues. The CDR3: CSVEVLAGQETQYF. CDR3 DNA sequence: TGCAGCGTTGAAGTTCTAGCGGGACAAGAGACCCAGTACTTC. Based on the CDR3 plus reference TRBV29-1 and TRBJ2-5, the full variable domain is SAVISQKPSRDICQRGTSLTIQCQVDSQVTMMFWYRQQPGQSLTLIATANQGSEATYESGFVIDKFPISRPNLTFSTLTVSNMSPEDSSIYLCSVEVLAGQETQYFGPGTRLLVL.

This clone was observed a few times. The chain couples TRBV27 to TRBJ2-7, with D possibly TRBD2 on 5 matching bases. The CDR3 has 14 amino acids. Trimming pared 6 bases from V and 4 bases from J, leaving 16 bases between. The germline V gene has CDR1 MNHEY and CDR2 SMNVEV (reference sequence). The CDR3 protein is CASSILPGRYEQYF. The CDR3 nucleotides are TGTGCCAGCAGCATTTTGCCGGGGAGATACGAGCAGTACTTC.

The chain is built from TRBV18 and TRBJ2-7; 10 nucleotides agree with TRBD1. Germline V gene lookup returns CDR1 KGHSH and CDR2 LQKENI. V shed 4 bases and J 3 bases; nucleotides not matched to a gene: 3. The CDR3 length is 14 residues. The CDR3 region has the DNA TGTGCCAGCTCACAGGGACAGGGGAACTACGAGCAGTACTTC. Its translation: CASSQGQGNYEQYF. Together with reference TRBV18 and TRBJ2-7, the CDR3 gives the full variable domain: NAGVMQNPRHLVRRRGQEARLRCSPMKGHSHVYWYRQLPEEGLKFMVYLQKENIIDESGMPKERFSAEFPKEGPSILRIQQVVRGDSAAYFCASSQGQGNYEQYFGPGTRLTVT.

On this clone itself: Mismatch with germline at one junction end may stem from a read error. The chain employs TRBV7-7 and TRBJ2-1; no clear D gene. This CDR3 is built from 16 residues. Germline loops: CDR1 SSHAT, CDR2 FNYEAQ (reference sequence). CDR3 loop: CASSLVLGGAYNEQFF. The CDR3 coding sequence is TGTGCTAGCAGCTTAGTTCTGGGTGGGGCCTACAATGAGCAGTTCTTC.

This clone turned up a few times. The V gene is TRBV7-2, the J gene TRBJ1-4, with 10 bases identical to TRBD1. CDR1 is SGHTA, CDR2 FQGNSA, per germline. V lost 6 bases and J lost 7; bases outside the gene matches: 8. The CDR3 extends over 15 amino acids. CDR3 bases: TGTGCCAGCAGTCCCTCGGACAGGGGGAGTGAAAAACTGTTTTTT. This encodes CASSPSDRGSEKLFF. The whole variable domain, remainder taken from reference TRBV7-2 and TRBJ1-4, is GAGVSQSPSNKVTEKGKDVELRCDPISGHTALYWYRQSLGQGLEFLIYFQGNSAPDKSGLPSDRFSAERTGGSVSTLTIQRTQQEDSAVYLCASSPSDRGSEKLFFGSGTQLSVL.